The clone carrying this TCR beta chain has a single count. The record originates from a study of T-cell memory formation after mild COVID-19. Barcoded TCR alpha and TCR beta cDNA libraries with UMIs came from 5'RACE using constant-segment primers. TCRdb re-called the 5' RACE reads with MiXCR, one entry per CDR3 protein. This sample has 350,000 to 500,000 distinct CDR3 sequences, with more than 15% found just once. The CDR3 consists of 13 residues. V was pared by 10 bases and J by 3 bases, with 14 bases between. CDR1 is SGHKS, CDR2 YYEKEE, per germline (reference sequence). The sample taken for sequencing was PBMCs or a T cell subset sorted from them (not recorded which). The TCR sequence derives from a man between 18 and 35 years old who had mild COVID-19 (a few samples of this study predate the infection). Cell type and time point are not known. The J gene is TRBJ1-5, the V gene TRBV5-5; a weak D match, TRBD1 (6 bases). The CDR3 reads CASGGGHNQPQHF. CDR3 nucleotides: TGTGCCTCCGGCGGGGGGCACAATCAGCCCCAGCATTTT.